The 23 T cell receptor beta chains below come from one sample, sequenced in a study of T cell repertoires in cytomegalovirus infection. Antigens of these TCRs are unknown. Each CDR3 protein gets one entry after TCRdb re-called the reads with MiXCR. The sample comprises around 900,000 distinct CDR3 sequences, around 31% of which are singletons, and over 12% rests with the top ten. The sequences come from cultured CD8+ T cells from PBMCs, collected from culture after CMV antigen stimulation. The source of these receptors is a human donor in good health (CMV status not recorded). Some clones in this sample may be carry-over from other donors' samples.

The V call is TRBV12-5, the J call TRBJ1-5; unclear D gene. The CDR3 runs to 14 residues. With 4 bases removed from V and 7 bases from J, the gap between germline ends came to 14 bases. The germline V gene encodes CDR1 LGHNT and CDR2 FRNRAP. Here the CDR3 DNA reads TGTGCTAGTGGTTCACGGCCTGAGGAACAGCCCCAGCATTTT. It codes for CASGSRPEEQPQHF.

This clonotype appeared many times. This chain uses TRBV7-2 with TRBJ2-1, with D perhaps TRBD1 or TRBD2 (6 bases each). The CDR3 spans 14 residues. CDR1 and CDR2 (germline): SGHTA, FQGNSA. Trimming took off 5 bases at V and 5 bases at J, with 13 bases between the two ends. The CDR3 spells CASSLGGRNNEQFF. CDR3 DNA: TGTGCCAGCAGCCTAGGGGGGAGAAACAATGAGCAGTTCTTC.

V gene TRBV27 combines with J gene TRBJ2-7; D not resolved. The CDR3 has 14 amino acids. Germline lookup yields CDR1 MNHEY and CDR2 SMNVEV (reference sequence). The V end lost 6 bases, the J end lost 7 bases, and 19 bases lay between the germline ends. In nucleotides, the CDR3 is TGTGCCAGCAGCACCGGTGGGGTTTACGGAGAGCAGTACTTC. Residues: CASSTGGVYGEQYF.

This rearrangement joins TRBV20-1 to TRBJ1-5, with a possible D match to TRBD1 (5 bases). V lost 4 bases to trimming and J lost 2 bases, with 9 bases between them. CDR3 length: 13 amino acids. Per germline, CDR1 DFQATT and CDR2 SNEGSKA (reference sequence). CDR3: CSATRGGNQPQHF. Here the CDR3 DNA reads TGCAGTGCTACCCGGGGGGGCAATCAGCCCCAGCATTTT.

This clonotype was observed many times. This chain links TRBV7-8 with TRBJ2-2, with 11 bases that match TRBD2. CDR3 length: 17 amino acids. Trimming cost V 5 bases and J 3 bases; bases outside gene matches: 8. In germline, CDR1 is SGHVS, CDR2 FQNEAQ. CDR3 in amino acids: CASSPTSGAPDTGELFF. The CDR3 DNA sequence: TGTGCCAGCAGCCCGACTAGCGGGGCGCCTGACACCGGGGAGCTGTTTTTT.

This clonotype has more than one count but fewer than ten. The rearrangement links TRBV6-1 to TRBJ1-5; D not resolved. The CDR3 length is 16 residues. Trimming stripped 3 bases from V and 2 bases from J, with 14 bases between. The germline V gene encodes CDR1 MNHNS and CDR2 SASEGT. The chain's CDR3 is CASSDGIHYGNQPQHF. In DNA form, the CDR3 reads TGTGCCAGCAGTGATGGGATTCATTACGGCAATCAGCCCCAGCATTTT.

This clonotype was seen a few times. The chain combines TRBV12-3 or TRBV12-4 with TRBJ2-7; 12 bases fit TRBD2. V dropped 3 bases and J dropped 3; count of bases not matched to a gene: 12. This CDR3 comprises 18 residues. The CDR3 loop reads CASSFDRLAGGIVYEQYV. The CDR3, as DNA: TGTGCCAGCAGTTTTGATAGGCTAGCGGGGGGGATTGTCTACGAGCAGTACGTC.

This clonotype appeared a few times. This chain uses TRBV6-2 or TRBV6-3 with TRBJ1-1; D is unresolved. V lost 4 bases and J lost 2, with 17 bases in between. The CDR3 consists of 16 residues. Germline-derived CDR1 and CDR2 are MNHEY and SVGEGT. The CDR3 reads CASSSEVQTLNTEAFF. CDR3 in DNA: TGTGCCAGCAGTTCGGAGGTGCAGACCCTCAACACTGAAGCTTTCTTT.

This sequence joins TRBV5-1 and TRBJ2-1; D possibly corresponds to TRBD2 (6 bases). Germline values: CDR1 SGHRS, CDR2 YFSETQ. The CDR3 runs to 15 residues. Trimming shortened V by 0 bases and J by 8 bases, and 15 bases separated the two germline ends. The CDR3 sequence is CASSLGWQRRDEQFF. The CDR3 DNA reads TGCGCCAGCAGCTTGGGATGGCAAAGGAGGGATGAGCAGTTCTTC.

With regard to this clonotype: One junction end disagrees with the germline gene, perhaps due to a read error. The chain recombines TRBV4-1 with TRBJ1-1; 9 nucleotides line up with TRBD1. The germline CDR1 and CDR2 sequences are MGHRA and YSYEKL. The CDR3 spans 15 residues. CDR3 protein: CASSQLTGGNTEAFF. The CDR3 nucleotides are TGTGCCAGCAGCCAGTTGACAGGGGGAAACACTGAAGCTTTCTTT.

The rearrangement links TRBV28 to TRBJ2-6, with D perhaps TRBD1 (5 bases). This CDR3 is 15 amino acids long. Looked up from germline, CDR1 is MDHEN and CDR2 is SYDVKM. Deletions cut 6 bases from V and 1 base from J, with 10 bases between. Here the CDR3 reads CASRTRDSGANVLTF. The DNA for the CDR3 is TGTGCCAGCAGGACCAGGGATTCTGGGGCCAACGTCCTGACTTTC.

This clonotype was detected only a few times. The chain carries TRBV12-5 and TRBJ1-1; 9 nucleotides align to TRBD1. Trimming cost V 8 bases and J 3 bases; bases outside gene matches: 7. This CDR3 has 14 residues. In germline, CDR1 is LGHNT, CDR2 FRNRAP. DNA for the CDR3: TGTGCTAGTATCCGGGACAGGGCTGACACTGAAGCTTTCTTT. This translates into CASIRDRADTEAFF.

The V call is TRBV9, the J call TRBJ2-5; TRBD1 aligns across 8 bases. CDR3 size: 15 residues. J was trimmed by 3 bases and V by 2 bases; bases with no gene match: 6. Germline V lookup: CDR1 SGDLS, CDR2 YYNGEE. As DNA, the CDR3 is TGTGCCAGCAGCGTGGGGGACAGGACAAAAGAGACCCAGTACTTC. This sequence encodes CASSVGDRTKETQYF.

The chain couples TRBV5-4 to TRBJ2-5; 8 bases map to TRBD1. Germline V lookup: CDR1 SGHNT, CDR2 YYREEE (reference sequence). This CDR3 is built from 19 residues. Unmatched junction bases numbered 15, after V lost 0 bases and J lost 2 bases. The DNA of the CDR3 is TGTGCCAGCAGCTTGGGTGTACCAGGACAGGGTCCCCCACAAGAGACCCAGTACTTC. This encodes CASSLGVPGQGPPQETQYF.

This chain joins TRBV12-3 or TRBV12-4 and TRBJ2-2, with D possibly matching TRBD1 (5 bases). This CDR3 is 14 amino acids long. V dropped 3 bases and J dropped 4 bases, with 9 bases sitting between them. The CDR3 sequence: CASSFRTSTGELFF. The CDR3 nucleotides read TGTGCCAGCAGTTTTCGGACAAGCACCGGGGAGCTGTTTTTT.

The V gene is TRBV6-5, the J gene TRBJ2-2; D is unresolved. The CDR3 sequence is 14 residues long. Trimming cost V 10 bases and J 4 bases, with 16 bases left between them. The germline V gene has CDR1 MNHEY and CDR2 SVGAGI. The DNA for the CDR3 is TGTGCCACCCCTCGAATCGAGCCCACCGGGGAGCTGTTTTTT. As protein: CATPRIEPTGELFF.

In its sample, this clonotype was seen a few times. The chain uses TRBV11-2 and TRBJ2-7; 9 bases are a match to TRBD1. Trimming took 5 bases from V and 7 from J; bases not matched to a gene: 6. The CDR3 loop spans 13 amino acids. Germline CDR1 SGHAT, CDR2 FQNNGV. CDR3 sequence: CASSVGTGNEQYV. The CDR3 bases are TGTGCCAGCAGCGTCGGGACAGGGAATGAGCAGTACGTC.

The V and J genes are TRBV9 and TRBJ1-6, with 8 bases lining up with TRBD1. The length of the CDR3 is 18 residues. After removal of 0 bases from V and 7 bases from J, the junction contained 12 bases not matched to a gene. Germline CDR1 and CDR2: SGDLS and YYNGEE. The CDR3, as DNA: TGTGCCAGCAGCGTAGGAAGAAGGTCGGACAGGGTCAATTCACCCCTCCACTTT. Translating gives CASSVGRRSDRVNSPLHF.

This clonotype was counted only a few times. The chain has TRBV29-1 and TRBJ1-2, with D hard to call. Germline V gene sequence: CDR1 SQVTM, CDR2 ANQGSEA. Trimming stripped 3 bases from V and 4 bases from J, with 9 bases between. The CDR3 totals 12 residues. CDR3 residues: CSVEPGSYGYTF. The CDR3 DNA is TGCAGCGTTGAGCCAGGCAGCTATGGCTACACCTTC.

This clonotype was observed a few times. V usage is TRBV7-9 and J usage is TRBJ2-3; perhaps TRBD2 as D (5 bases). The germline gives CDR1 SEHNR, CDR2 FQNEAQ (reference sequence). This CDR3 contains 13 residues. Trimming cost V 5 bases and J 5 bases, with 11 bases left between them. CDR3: CASSPTRRDTQYF. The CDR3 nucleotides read TGTGCCAGCAGCCCTACTAGAAGAGATACGCAGTATTTT.

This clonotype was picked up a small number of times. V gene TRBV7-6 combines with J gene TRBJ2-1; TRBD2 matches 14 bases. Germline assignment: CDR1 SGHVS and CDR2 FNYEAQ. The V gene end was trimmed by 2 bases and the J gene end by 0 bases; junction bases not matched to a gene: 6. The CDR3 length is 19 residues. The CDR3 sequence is CASSLPGTSGGSSYNEQFF. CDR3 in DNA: TGTGCCAGCAGCTTACCAGGGACTAGCGGGGGTAGCTCCTACAATGAGCAGTTCTTC.

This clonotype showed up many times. The CDR3 is CASSQAAGVFANTGELFF. In DNA, the CDR3 is TGCGCCAGCAGCCAAGCAGCTGGAGTTTTCGCGAACACCGGGGAGCTGTTTTTT. The chain is built from TRBV4-1 and TRBJ2-2; no clear D gene. Germline values: CDR1 MGHRA, CDR2 YSYEKL. The CDR3 sequence is 18 residues long. V was shortened by 1 base and J by 0 bases, with 15 bases between the two germline ends.

The CDR3 here is CASSQYTGDYGYTF. The CDR3 nucleotides are TGTGCCAGCAGCCAATATACAGGGGACTATGGCTACACCTTC. V is TRBV14 and J is TRBJ1-2; 7 nucleotides agree with TRBD1. Germline V gene sequence: CDR1 SGHDN, CDR2 FVKESK. J gave up 3 bases and V 2 bases, and 3 bases lay outside the gene matches. The CDR3 is 14 residues long.